This T cell receptor (beta chain) was retrieved from a study of blood T cell repertoires in COVID-19. V shed 2 bases and J shed 7 bases, with 24 bases lying between them. The CDR3 consists of 18 residues. Germline CDR1 MGHDK, CDR2 SYGVNS. The table came from immunoSEQ multiplex PCR; TCRdb's copy has only in-frame clones and leaves some out. The sample lists fewer than 350,000 clones, 90% seen once, with 1.7% in the top ten. The sequencing input was PBMCs or T cells enriched from blood (not recorded which). The TCR was taken from a woman under 30 with acute COVID-19. The chain joins TRBV25-1 to TRBJ2-1, with a tentative D call TRBD2 (6 bases). The CDR3 DNA follows: TGTGCCAGCAGTGAACCTTACATAGGTGGCGGGGTGGGTAATGAGCAGTTCTTC. It codes for CASSEPYIGGGVGNEQFF.